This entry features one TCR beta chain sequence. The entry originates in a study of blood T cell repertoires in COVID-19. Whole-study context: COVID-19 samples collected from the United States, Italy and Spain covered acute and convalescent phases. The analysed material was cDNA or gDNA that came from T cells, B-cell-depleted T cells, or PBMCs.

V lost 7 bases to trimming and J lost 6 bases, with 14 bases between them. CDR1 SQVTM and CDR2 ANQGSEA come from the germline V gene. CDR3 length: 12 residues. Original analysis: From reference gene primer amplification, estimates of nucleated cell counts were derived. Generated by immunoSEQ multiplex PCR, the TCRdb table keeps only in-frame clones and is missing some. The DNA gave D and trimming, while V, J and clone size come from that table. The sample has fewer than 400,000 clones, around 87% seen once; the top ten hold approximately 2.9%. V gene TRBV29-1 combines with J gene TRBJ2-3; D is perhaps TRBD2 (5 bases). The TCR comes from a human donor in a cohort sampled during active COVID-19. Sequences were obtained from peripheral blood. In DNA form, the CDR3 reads TGCAGCGCTTACAGCGGTCCGGATACGCAGTATTTT. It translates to CSAYSGPDTQYF.